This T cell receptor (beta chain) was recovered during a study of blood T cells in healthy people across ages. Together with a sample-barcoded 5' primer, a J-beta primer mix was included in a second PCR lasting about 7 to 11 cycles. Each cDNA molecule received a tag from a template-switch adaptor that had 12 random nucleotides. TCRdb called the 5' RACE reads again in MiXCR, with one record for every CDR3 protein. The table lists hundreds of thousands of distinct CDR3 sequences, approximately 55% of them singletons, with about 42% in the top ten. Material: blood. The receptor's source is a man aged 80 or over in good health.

In nucleotides, the CDR3 is TGTGCCAGCAGCCTCGAGACTCTATACGAGCAGTACTTC. Translation gives CASSLETLYEQYF. The V gene is TRBV2, the J gene TRBJ2-5; no definite D call. The J call may be faulty, since TRBJ2-7 better matches the DNA end. The germline V gene has CDR1 SNHLY and CDR2 FYNNEI. CDR3 length equals 13 residues.